This T cell receptor beta chain was recorded in a study of T cells expressing NK-cell markers. Whole-study context: It was sorted CD3+CD56-NKG2C+, CD3+CD56+NKG2C- and CD3+CD56+NKG2C+ T cells that provided the TCR beta repertoires. Study-wide results and caveats: Of the CD8+ T cells in more than five donors, roughly 1.0-7.5% belonged to dominant NKG2C+ clonotypes. There were several donors in whom these clonotypes also led the CD3+CD56-NKG2C+ fraction.

As for this clonotype: Its antigen is unidentified.

CDR3 length equals 17 residues. Germline loops: CDR1 MGHRA, CDR2 YSYEKL. Beta-chain TCR cDNA was generated via 5'RACE template switching with UMIs. TCRdb re-analyzed the 5' RACE reads; it lists each CDR3 protein once, without DNA. This sample lists about 460,000 distinct CDR3 sequences; its ten largest clones have around 1.4%. The sequenced sample consisted of blood T cells: a sorted CD56 or NKG2C T cell subset, CD4+ or CD8+ T cells, or bulk PBMC T cells (not recorded which). The clonotype comes from a woman in her forties or fifties in good health. V gene TRBV4-1 combines with J gene TRBJ2-7; TCRdb outputs TRBD1, but without DNA this stays unchecked. The CDR3 reads CASSQEGVGGVTYEQYF.